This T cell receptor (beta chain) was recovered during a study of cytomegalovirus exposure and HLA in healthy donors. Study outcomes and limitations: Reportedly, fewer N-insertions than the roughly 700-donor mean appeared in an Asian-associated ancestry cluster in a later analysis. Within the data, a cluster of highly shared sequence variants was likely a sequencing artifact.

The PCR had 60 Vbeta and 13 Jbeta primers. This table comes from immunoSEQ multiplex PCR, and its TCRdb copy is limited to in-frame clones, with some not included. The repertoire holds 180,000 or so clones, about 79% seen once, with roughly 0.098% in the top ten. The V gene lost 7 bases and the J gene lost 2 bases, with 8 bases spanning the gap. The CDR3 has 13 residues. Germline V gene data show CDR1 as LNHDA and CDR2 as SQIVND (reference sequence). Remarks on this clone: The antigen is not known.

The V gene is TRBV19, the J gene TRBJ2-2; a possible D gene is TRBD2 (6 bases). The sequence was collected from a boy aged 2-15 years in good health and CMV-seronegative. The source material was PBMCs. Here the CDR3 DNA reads TGTGCCAGTATGGAGGGCAACACCGGGGAGCTGTTTTTT. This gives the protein CASMEGNTGELFF.